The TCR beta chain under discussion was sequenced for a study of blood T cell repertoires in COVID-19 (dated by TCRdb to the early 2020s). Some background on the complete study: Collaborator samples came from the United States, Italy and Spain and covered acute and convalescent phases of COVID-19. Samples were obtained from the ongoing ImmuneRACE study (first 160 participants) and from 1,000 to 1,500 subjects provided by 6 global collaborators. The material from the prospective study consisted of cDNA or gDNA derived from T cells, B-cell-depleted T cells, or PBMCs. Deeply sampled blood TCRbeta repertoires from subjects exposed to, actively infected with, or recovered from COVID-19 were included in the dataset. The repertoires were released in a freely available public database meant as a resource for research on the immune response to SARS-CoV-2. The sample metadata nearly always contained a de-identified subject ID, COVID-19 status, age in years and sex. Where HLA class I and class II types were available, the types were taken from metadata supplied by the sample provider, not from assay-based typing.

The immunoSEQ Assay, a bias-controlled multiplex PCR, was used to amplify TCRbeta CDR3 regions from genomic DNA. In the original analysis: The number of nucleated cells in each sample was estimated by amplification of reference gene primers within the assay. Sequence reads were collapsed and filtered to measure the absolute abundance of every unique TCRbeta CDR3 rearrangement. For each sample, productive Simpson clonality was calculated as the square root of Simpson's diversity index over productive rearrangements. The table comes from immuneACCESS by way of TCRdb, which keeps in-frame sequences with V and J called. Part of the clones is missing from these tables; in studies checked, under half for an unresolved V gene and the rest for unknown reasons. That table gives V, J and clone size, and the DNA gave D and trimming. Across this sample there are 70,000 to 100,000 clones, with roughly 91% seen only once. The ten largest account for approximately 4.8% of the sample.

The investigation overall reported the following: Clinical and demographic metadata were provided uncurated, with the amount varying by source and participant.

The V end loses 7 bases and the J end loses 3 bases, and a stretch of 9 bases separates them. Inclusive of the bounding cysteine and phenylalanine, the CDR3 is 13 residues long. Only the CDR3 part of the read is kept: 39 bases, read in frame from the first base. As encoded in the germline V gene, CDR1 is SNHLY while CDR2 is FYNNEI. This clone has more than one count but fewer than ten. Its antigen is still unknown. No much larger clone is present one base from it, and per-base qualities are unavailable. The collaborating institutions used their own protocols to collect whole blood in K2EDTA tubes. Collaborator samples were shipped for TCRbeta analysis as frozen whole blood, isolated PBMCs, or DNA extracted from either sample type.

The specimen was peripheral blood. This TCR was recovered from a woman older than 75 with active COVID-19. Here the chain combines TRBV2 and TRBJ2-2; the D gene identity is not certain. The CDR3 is CASKFTYTGELFF. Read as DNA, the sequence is TGTGCCAGCAAATTCACATACACCGGGGAGCTGTTTTTT.